Reported below is one TCR beta chain. This receptor's antigen is unknown. One base away there is no much larger clone; base qualities are not given. Taken with the paper, the label for time point translates to: baseline before first vaccination. Samples from vaccinated people were obtained from the UK trials COV001 and COV002, which included a single-blind randomized controlled phase 2/3 trial of AZD1222 (ChAdOx1 nCoV-19) in healthy adults. For TCRbeta chain sequencing, PBMC samples from trial participants were taken at day 0 and at day 28 after the second dose. This entry is derived from a study of T cell responses to AZD1222 COVID-19 vaccine (dated by TCRdb to about 2021). General notes on the study: AZD1222 recipients with second doses at about 4 weeks or about 12 weeks were pooled, because spike-specific TCR depth and breadth did not differ between schedules. Trial participants were enrolled into age subgroups of 18-55, 56-69 and 70-plus years, which contained about 150, 28 and 57 TCR-sequenced participants, respectively. TCR sequencing was performed for some 250 trial participants, of whom 200 to 220 were given two doses of AZD1222 and approximately 26 were given two doses of MenACWY control vaccine.

The CDR3 regions of human TCRbeta chains were subjected to immunosequencing. As for how the authors treated the data: TCRs in the repertoires were compared against a reference library of SARS-CoV-2-specific TCRs that had been generated with the MIRA antigen-specificity platform. Breadth meant the fraction of unique TCRs that were SARS-CoV-2-associated, whereas depth meant the fraction of total T cells that were SARS-CoV-2-associated. Using the MIRA data, each spike-specific TCR was assigned both to the spike region to which the TCR was reactive and to a CD4 or CD8 class. Log10-transformed breadth and depth values were compared by one-way ANOVA with Sidak's multiple comparisons tests. What TCRdb holds here is the immuneACCESS table cut down to in-frame rearrangements. Part of the clones is not present; checked against another copy, under half of the missing clones reflect an unresolved V gene, and the others are unexplained. V, J and clone size were drawn from that table, and D and trimming were deduced from the DNA. In this sample the table shows 95,000 to 150,000 clones, approximately 86% of which occur a single time. Clones ranked in the top ten supply around 6% of the sample.

V loses 6 bases of germline sequence and J loses 5 bases, and the interval between the two ends is 14 bases. The CDR3 sequence holds 13 residues, the cysteine and phenylalanine included. The only DNA kept is the CDR3, 39 bases in frame from the first base. CDR1 and CDR2, looked up from the germline V gene, are MDHEN and SYDVKM. Study-level results and caveats: The vaccine-associated CD4 TCRs covered the entire spike protein, and the dominant responses fell in regions 160-218 and 743-854. Epitopes outside the regions mutated in the B.1.351 and B.1.1.7 variants were reportedly recognized by nearly half of the unique spike-specific TCRs. Only 5 to 7 AZD1222 recipients were SARS-CoV-2 seropositive at baseline, limiting conclusions about previously exposed vaccinees. Spike-specific TCR breadth and depth rose significantly after two AZD1222 doses compared with day 0 and with MenACWY recipients. Because no samples from the day 14 peak response were available, repertoires could be characterized only after the peak T cell response. Participants were mostly white British and included more females than males, and it was suggested by the authors that clonal diversity may have been underestimated. The 56-69-year group was small, and its depth increase did not reach significance, likely because of low power.

The input for sequencing was peripheral blood, taken on day 0 of AZD1222 vaccination. This TCR was recovered from an adult in good health. The V and J segments used are TRBV28 and TRBJ2-7; the D segment could be TRBD1, given 5 matching bases. DNA sequence: TGTGCCAGCAGAACGAATCTAGGGGACGAGCAGTACTTC. This is translated as CASRTNLGDEQYF.